The 13 T cell receptor beta chains in this list originate from one sample, sequenced in a study of control samples from healthy donors and cancer patients. Sequenced by immunoSEQ multiplex PCR; TCRdb stores in-frame clones only, minus some. Of approximately 140,000 clones in the sample, 85% to 95% are singletons; the top ten hold 13%. Input material: blood. The receptors shown here come from a man aged 40-49 years in good health.

The chain joins TRBV4-3 to TRBJ2-2; 9 bases line up with TRBD2. With V trimmed by 3 bases and J by 0 bases, 5 bases remained unmatched. This CDR3 has 17 amino acids. From germline, CDR1 is LGHNA and CDR2 YSLEER. The CDR3 here is CASSHPQRGANTGELFF. CDR3 DNA: TGCGCCAGCAGCCACCCTCAGCGGGGGGCGAACACCGGGGAGCTGTTTTTT.

The CDR3 sequence is CASRQQSGAGYEQYF. DNA of the CDR3: TGTGCCAGCAGGCAACAGTCGGGGGCTGGATACGAGCAGTACTTC. This rearrangement joins TRBV7-2 to TRBJ2-7; D may correspond to TRBD1 or TRBD2 (6 bases each). The germline V gene has CDR1 SGHTA and CDR2 FQGNSA. The CDR3 covers 15 residues. Trimming removed 6 bases from V and 4 bases from J, with 19 bases in between.

This clone has only a few counts. The V gene is TRBV15, the J gene TRBJ2-7; a weak D match, TRBD2 (6 bases). V dropped 1 base and J dropped 0 bases, with 10 bases sitting between them. The germline CDR1 and CDR2 sequences are LNHNV and YYDKDF (reference sequence). The CDR3 runs 15 residues. CDR3 loop: CATSRVGGNSYEQYF. CDR3 bases: TGTGCCACCAGCAGAGTCGGAGGGAACTCCTACGAGCAGTACTTC.

The chain carries TRBV28 and TRBJ2-7; 7 bases match TRBD1. CDR3 length: 15 residues. Trimming removed 2 bases from V and 4 bases from J; junction bases left unmatched: 8. The germline V gene has CDR1 MDHEN and CDR2 SYDVKM. This chain's CDR3 is CASSLTDRDVYEQYF. CDR3 nucleotide sequence: TGTGCCAGCAGTTTAACTGACAGGGACGTATACGAGCAGTACTTC. Looking up the rest from reference TRBV28 and TRBJ2-7 gives the full variable domain: DVKVTQSSRYLVKRTGEKVFLECVQDMDHENMFWYRQDPGLGLRLIYFSYDVKMKEKGDIPEGYSVSREKKERFSLILESASTNQTSMYLCASSLTDRDVYEQYFGPGTRLTVT.

The rearrangement uses TRBV2 and TRBJ2-7; D perhaps matches TRBD1 (8 bases). CDR1 and CDR2 (germline): SNHLY, FYNNEI. V gave up 5 bases and J gave up 3 bases, with 17 bases separating them. The CDR3 length is 15 residues. The CDR3: CASSPGGDRNYEQYF. For the CDR3, the DNA is TGTGCCAGCAGTCCAGGGGGGGACAGGAACTACGAGCAGTACTTC.

This clone was observed once. J is TRBJ2-1 and V is TRBV27; 9 nucleotides agree with TRBD1. CDR1 and CDR2 (germline): MNHEY, SMNVEV (reference sequence). The ends lost 4 bases at V and 7 bases at J; junction bases unmatched: 8. The CDR3 has 15 residues. The CDR3 is CASSSPGTGRNEQFF. DNA of the CDR3: TGTGCCAGCAGTTCCCCCGGGACAGGGAGAAATGAGCAGTTCTTC.

This clone was observed a handful of times. This chain connects TRBV13 to TRBJ1-6, with D maybe TRBD1 (5 bases). The germline CDR1 and CDR2 sequences are PRHDT and FYEKMQ (reference sequence). V was shortened by 5 bases and J by 10 bases, with 18 bases between the two germline ends. The CDR3 totals 15 residues. The CDR3: CASSAATGAKSPLHF. The CDR3 DNA reads TGTGCCAGCAGCGCAGCAACTGGGGCTAAGTCACCCCTCCACTTT.

The V and J genes are TRBV2 and TRBJ2-7, with TRBD2 matching 7 bases. CDR1 is SNHLY, CDR2 FYNNEI, per germline. This CDR3 region has 16 residues. V lost 3 bases and J lost 6; bases outside the gene matches: 14. The CDR3 DNA follows: TGTGCCAGCAGTGACCCCTGGGGGGGTGGGGCCGGCGAGCAGTACTTC. This translates into CASSDPWGGGAGEQYF.

The chain links TRBV18 to TRBJ1-1, with D maybe TRBD1 (5 bases). Germline V gives CDR1 KGHSH, CDR2 LQKENI. The V end was cut by 3 bases, the J end by 8 bases, with 10 bases between. This CDR3 is 12 amino acids long. CDR3 in amino acids: CASSPPRGEAFF. CDR3 sequence (DNA): TGTGCCAGCTCACCCCCGCGGGGGGAAGCTTTCTTT.

The chain is built from TRBV7-2 and TRBJ2-7; D unclear. V dropped 3 bases and J dropped 4 bases, with 10 bases sitting between them. The CDR3 is 13 residues long. Germline V gene lookup returns CDR1 SGHTA and CDR2 FQGNSA. The CDR3 coding sequence is TGTGCCAGCAGCTTTCTCCCGGATTACGAGCAGTACTTC. It translates to CASSFLPDYEQYF. Using reference TRBV7-2 and TRBJ2-7 for the parts outside the CDR3, the full variable domain is GAGVSQSPSNKVTEKGKDVELRCDPISGHTALYWYRQSLGQGLEFLIYFQGNSAPDKSGLPSDRFSAERTGGSVSTLTIQRTQQEDSAVYLCASSFLPDYEQYFGPGTRLTVT.

This rearrangement joins TRBV5-4 to TRBJ1-1; 9 positions agree with TRBD1. Germline-derived CDR1 and CDR2 are SGHNT and YYREEE (reference sequence). V shed 5 bases, J shed 5 bases, and the junction held 7 bases outside the gene matches. This CDR3 comprises 14 residues. CDR3 region: CASSTGQGFTEAFF. The CDR3 region has the DNA TGTGCCAGCAGTACGGGACAGGGATTTACTGAAGCTTTCTTT.

The rearrangement links TRBV5-8 to TRBJ1-6, with no clear D. The germline V and J ends were trimmed by 2 bases and 10 bases, with 16 bases remaining between them. The CDR3 loop spans 15 amino acids. Germline-derived CDR1 and CDR2 are SGHTS and YDEGEE. CDR3 in DNA: TGTGCCAGCAGCTTCCCCGACTGGGTGGTATCACCCCTCCACTTT. Translation: CASSFPDWVVSPLHF.

This clone occurred once. The rearrangement joins TRBV6-5 to TRBJ2-7; TRBD2 might be the D (6 bases). Between the trimmed V and J ends, which lost 2 bases and 3 bases, there was a span of 11 bases. Per the germline V gene, CDR1 is MNHEY and CDR2 is SVGAGI. The CDR3 has 14 amino acids. For the CDR3, the DNA is TGTGCCAGCAGTTACAGCGGGCCCGTCTACGAGCAGTACTTC. Translation: CASSYSGPVYEQYF.